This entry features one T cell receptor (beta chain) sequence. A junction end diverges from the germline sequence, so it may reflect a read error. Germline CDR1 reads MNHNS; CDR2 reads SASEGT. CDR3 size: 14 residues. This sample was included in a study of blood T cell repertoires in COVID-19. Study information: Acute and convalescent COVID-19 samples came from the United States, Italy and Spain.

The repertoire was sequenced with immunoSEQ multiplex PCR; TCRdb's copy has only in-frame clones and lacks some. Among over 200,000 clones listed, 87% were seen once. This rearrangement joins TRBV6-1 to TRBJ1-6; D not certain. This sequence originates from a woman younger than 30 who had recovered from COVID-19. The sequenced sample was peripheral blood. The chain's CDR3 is CASSEALSPAYPIF. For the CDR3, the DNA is TGTGCCAGCAGTGAAGCGCTGAGTCCCGCGTATCCAATATTT.